The text below deals with one T cell receptor beta chain. Its antigen is unidentified. This specimen comes from a study of T cells in tuberculosis. Study as a whole: In South Africa, adults with active tuberculosis were compared with IGRA-negative and latently infected IGRA-positive adolescents.

The assay was immunoSEQ multiplex PCR, and TCRdb's table has in-frame clones only and misses some. The table shows about 22,000 clones, with more than 95% occurring only once. The study, taken as a whole, reports: Active tuberculosis TCR-alpha repertoires lay closer to GMM-specific TCRs than IGRA-negative controls, suggesting clonal expansion. Active tuberculosis cases were adults; controls were adolescents.

Germline V gives CDR1 SNHLY, CDR2 FYNNEI. The CDR3 runs 15 residues. V was pared by 4 bases and J by 3 bases, with 2 bases of the junction left unmatched. The gene calls are TRBV2 and TRBJ2-1, with TRBD2 matching over 11 bases. The source is a donor aged 10-29 years with latent tuberculosis or without tuberculosis infection. Sequencing was performed on PBMCs. CDR3 loop: CASSGTSGLYNEQFF. The CDR3 DNA reads as TGTGCCAGCAGTGGGACTAGCGGGCTCTACAATGAGCAGTTCTTC. Variable domain in full (rest from reference TRBV2 and TRBJ2-1): EPEVTQTPSHQVTQMGQEVILRCVPISNHLYFYWYRQILGQKVEFLVSFYNNEISEKSEIFDDQFSVERPDGSNFTLKIRSTKLEDSAMYFCASSGTSGLYNEQFFGPGTRLTVL.